The T cell receptor beta chain under discussion was sequenced for a study of CD8+ T cells in alopecia areata. Looking at the study overall: Severity in treated patients was scored by percentage of scalp area affected.

Germline loops: CDR1 SEHNR, CDR2 FQNEAQ (reference sequence). The CDR3 sequence is 14 residues long. J was trimmed by 7 bases and V by 2 bases; bases with no gene match: 5. cDNA serving as the sequencing template came from extracted, reverse transcribed RNA. Produced via immunoSEQ multiplex PCR; TCRdb's table is partial and in-frame only. The sample contains roughly 200,000 clones, under 40% of which appear only once. The study's findings and limits: Clarity of TCR sharing across patients fell short of that in mice, possibly HLA-related.

In the case of this clone: The antigen is unknown.

Treatment: oral pan-JAK inhibitor, 5-10 mg twice daily. V is TRBV7-9 and J is TRBJ2-3, with 8 bases aligning to TRBD2. The clonotype originates from a human donor with alopecia areata. The material sequenced was CD4+ T cells sorted from blood, taken between weeks 30 and 35, from a patient treated with tofacitinib. CDR3 nucleotide sequence: TGTGCCAGCAGCTTATGGGGGACTAGTTATACGCAGTATTTT. It is translated as CASSLWGTSYTQYF.